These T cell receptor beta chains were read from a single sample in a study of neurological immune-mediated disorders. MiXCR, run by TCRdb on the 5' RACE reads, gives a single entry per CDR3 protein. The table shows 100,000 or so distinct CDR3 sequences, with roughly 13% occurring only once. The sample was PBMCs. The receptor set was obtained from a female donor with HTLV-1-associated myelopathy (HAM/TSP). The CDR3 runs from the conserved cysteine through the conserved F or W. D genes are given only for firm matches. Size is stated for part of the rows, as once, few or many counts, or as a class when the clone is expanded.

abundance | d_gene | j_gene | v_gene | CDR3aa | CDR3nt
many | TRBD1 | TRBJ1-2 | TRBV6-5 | CASSPRDRGDYGYTF | TGTGCCAGCAGTCCCCGGGACAGGGGCGACTATGGCTACACCTTC
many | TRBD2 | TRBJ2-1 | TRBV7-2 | CASSLFSGGGNEQFF | TGTGCCAGCAGCTTATTTAGCGGGGGAGGCAATGAGCAGTTCTTC
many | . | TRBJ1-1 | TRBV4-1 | CASSQWVRVAEAFF | TGCGCCAGCAGCCAATGGGTGAGGGTGGCTGAAGCTTTCTTT
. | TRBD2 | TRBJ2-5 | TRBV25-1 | CASSRAAGTSGGETQYF | TGTGCCAGCTCCCGGGCCGCGGGGACTAGCGGGGGTGAGACCCAGTACTTC
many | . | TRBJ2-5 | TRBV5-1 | CASSLQGSQETQYF | TGCGCCAGCAGCTTACAGGGCAGCCAAGAGACCCAGTACTTC
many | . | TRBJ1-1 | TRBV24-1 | CASSRGTEAFF | TGTGCCAGCTCGCGAGGCACTGAAGCTTTCTTT
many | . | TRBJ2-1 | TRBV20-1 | CSVSVLARLSSYNEQFF | TGCAGTGTATCGGTCCTAGCACGATTGAGCTCCTACAATGAGCAGTTCTTC
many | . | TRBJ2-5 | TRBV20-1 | CSASRQGETQYF | TGCAGTGCTAGCCGGCAGGGAGAGACCCAGTACTTC
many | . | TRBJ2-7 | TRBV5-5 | CASSSWAGGSYEQYF | TGTGCCAGCAGCTCCTGGGCAGGTGGATCCTACGAGCAGTACTTC
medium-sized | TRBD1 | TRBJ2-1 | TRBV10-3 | CAISTRDRGYYNEQFF | TGTGCCATCAGTACCCGGGACAGGGGGTACTACAATGAGCAGTTCTTC
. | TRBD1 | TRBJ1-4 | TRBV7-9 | CASSSWTGIVTNEKLFF | TGTGCCAGTAGTTCGTGGACAGGGATTGTAACTAATGAAAAACTGTTTTTT
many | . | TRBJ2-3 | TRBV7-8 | CASSLASVRDTQYF | TGTGCCAGCAGCTTAGCGTCGGTGCGAGATACGCAGTATTTT
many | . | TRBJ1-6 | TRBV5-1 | CASSLHWTGNSPLHF | TGCGCCAGCAGCTTACATTGGACGGGAAATTCACCCCTCCACTTT
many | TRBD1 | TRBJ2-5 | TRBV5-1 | CASSTDRGLGTQYF | TGCGCCAGCAGCACCGACAGGGGGCTGGGGACCCAGTACTTC
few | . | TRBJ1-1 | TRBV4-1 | CASSLRQTWDTEAFF | TGCGCCAGCAGCCTCCGACAGACGTGGGACACTGAAGCTTTCTTT
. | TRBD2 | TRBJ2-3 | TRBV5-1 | CASSLTGQRGADTQYF | TGCGCCAGCAGCTTGACGGGGCAGCGGGGGGCAGATACGCAGTATTTT
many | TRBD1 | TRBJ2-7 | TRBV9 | CASSQTPDRVLYEQYF | TGTGCCAGCAGCCAAACCCCCGACAGGGTACTCTACGAGCAGTACTTC
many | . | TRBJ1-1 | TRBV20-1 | CSARAREGEAFF | TGCAGTGCTAGAGCCCGCGAGGGTGAAGCTTTCTTT
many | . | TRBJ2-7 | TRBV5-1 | CASTGEYEQYF | TGCGCCAGCACCGGAGAGTACGAGCAGTACTTC
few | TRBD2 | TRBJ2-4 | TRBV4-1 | CASSQVFRPSGGSLAKNIQYF | TGCGCCAGCAGCCAAGTTTTTCGCCCTAGCGGGGGATCACTAGCCAAAAACATTCAGTACTTC
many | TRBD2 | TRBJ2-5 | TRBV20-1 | CSASPPGPRREGETQYF | TGCAGTGCTAGCCCCCCGGGCCCTAGGAGGGAGGGAGAGACCCAGTACTTC
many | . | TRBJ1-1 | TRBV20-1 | CSARKPLGTEAFF | TGCAGTGCTAGAAAACCCCTAGGGACTGAAGCTTTCTTT
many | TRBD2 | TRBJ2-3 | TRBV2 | CASSEPGLADPDTQYF | TGTGCCAGCAGTGAACCGGGACTAGCTGATCCAGATACGCAGTATTTT
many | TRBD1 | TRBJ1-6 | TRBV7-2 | CASSGGQGVSPLHF | TGTGCCAGCAGCGGTGGACAGGGAGTTTCACCCCTCCACTTT
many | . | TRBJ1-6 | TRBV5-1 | CASSLAGVASPLHF | TGCGCCAGCAGCTTGGCAGGGGTTGCTTCACCCCTCCACTTT
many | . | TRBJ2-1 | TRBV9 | CASSPSSYNEQFF | TGTGCCAGCAGCCCTAGCTCCTACAATGAGCAGTTCTTC
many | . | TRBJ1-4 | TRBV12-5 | CAIRIPFLGREKLFF | TGTGCTATACGTATCCCGTTTTTGGGTCGGGAAAAACTGTTTTTT
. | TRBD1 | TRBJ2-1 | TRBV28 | CASNSDRASYNEQFF | TGTGCCAGCAATTCTGACAGGGCTAGTTACAATGAGCAGTTCTTC
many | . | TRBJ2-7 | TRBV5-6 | CASSFGVSYEQYF | TGTGCCAGCAGCTTCGGGGTTTCCTACGAGCAGTACTTC
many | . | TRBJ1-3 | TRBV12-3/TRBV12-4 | CASSLTGNTIYF | TGTGCCAGCAGTTTAACGGGGAACACCATATATTTT
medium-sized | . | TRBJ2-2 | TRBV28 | CASYRDPNTGELFF | TGTGCCAGCTACAGGGACCCGAACACCGGGGAGCTGTTTTTT
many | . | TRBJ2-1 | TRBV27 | CASSIQANNEQFF | TGTGCCAGCAGTATACAGGCTAACAATGAGCAGTTCTTC
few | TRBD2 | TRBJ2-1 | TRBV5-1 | CASEYGVSGGNEQFF | TGCGCCAGCGAATACGGGGTTAGCGGGGGCAATGAGCAGTTCTTC
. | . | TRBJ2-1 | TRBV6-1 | CANALEPEGNEQFF | TGTGCCAACGCCCTAGAACCCGAAGGTAATGAGCAGTTCTTC
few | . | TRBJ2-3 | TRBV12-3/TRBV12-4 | CASRGAVSTDTQYF | TGTGCCAGCAGGGGGGCAGTGAGCACAGATACGCAGTATTTT
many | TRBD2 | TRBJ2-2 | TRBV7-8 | CASSLRGLAGGKNTGELFF | TGTGCCAGCAGCTTGAGGGGACTAGCGGGGGGGAAGAACACCGGGGAGCTGTTTTTT
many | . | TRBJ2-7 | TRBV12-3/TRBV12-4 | CAIKLRGKGEQYF | TGTGCCATCAAGTTAAGGGGTAAAGGCGAGCAGTACTTC